This is a list of T cell receptor beta chains from one sample in a study of a mutant IDH1 vaccine in newly diagnosed glioma. These receptors' targets are unknown. The protocol was immunoSEQ multiplex PCR, while the TCRdb copy is restricted to in-frame clones and leaves out a portion. The table includes around 56,000 clones, around 80% detected once. The source material was PBMCs, sampled from a glioma patient whose treatment included an IDH1 peptide vaccine. The receptors were gathered from a woman in her forties with glioma. Some clones in this sample may be carry-over from other donors' samples. Both conserved end residues are part of each CDR3. Clone size is shown for a subset of rows, as once, few, many or a class of expanded clone.

cdr3_aa j_call clone_size v_call
CATTPQPGTDTQYF TRBJ2-3 - TRBV5-1
CASSQQGARAKNIQYF TRBJ2-4 - TRBV2
CASSLFATNEKLFF TRBJ1-4 - TRBV7-8
CAITPMEGNYGYTF TRBJ1-2 - TRBV10-3
CASSADLSYEQYF TRBJ2-7 - TRBV5-6
CASSLSASGANVLTF TRBJ2-6 - TRBV7-9
CASSLGLAEFSTDTQYF TRBJ2-3 - TRBV7-8
CAISGQGNTEAFF TRBJ1-1 - TRBV10-3
CASSQDPGTGSETQYF TRBJ2-5 - TRBV4-1
CASSLARTGMEYF TRBJ2-7 - TRBV7-2
CATRAVEQFF TRBJ2-1 - TRBV10-1
CASSFTTPRGTQYF TRBJ2-5 few TRBV11-2
CASRRGLTGELFF TRBJ2-2 - TRBV19
CASRASVVGYEQYF TRBJ2-7 - TRBV5-1
CASTPSRVEGYTF TRBJ1-2 - TRBV6-1
CSGRKTGTDTQYF TRBJ2-3 - TRBV29-1
CASSYLTLGQNYEQYF TRBJ2-7 once TRBV6-5
CASSLRQGLYEQYF TRBJ2-7 - TRBV5-1
CASSTGDSNYGYTF TRBJ1-2 - TRBV19
CAWSPGGDPSNEQFF TRBJ2-1 - TRBV30
CASSEARGNTEAFF TRBJ1-1 - TRBV2
CASSGAPYEQYF TRBJ2-7 - TRBV2
CASSKEENLQAQPQHF TRBJ1-5 - TRBV21-1
CASSGMLSSGANVLTF TRBJ2-6 - TRBV6-1
CASSGGGTAYNEQFF TRBJ2-1 once TRBV4-1
CASSYSPGTNYGYTF TRBJ1-2 - TRBV6-5
CASRAGAGQGQPQHF TRBJ1-5 - TRBV7-6
CASSLGQGLGYTF TRBJ1-2 - TRBV11-2
CASSPGQAEQYF TRBJ2-7 once TRBV7-9
CASSQAGRGGGETQYF TRBJ2-5 - TRBV4-1
CASSGGLAGAYLQETQYF TRBJ2-5 - TRBV6-1
CASSRDSAHGYTF TRBJ1-2 - TRBV11-2
CASSLDLGGRSNEQFF TRBJ2-1 - TRBV5-6
CASSMTPYTEAFF TRBJ1-1 - TRBV6-6
CASSSRDRGPGNTIYF TRBJ1-3 - TRBV5-1
CASSESTGQRYTF TRBJ1-2 - TRBV6-5
CASSQGYRTGPQHF TRBJ1-5 - TRBV5-1
CASSRGLAGAFGDTQYF TRBJ2-3 - TRBV14
CASSSGGRRTDTQYF TRBJ2-3 - TRBV5-4
CASSVENAEKLFF TRBJ1-4 few TRBV9
CASSHSGGAGRNEQFF TRBJ2-1 once TRBV5-4
CASSLGRQLLNTEAFF TRBJ1-1 - TRBV11-2
CASSLVGGAETQYF TRBJ2-5 - TRBV7-2
CASTRTGGLAGNYGYTF TRBJ1-2 - TRBV5-4
CASSPLAGGPPGELFF TRBJ2-2 - TRBV19
CASSDGDQPQHF TRBJ1-5 - TRBV19
CASTYSDFYEQYF TRBJ2-7 - TRBV27
CASSRQGGAYNEQFF TRBJ2-1 many TRBV14
CASSIVGWGDTQYF TRBJ2-3 - TRBV19
CASSYNLTPQETQYF TRBJ2-5 - TRBV6-6
CASSLGGVAGELFF TRBJ2-2 few TRBV7-2
CSVGERRGANVLTF TRBJ2-6 - TRBV29-1
CASSLGTGTRQPQHF TRBJ1-5 - TRBV7-8